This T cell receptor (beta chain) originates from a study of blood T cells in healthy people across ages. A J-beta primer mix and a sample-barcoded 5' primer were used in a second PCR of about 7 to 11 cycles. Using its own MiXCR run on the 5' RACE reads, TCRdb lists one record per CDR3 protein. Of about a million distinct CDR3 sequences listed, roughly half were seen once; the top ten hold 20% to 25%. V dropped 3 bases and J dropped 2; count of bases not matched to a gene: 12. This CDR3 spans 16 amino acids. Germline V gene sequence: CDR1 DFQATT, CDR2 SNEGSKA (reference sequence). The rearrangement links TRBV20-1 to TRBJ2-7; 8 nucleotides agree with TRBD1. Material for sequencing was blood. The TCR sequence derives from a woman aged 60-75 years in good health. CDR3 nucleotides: TGCAGTGCTAGCTCCCCCGGGACAGGACGCACCTACGAGCAGTACTTC. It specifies CSASSPGTGRTYEQYF.